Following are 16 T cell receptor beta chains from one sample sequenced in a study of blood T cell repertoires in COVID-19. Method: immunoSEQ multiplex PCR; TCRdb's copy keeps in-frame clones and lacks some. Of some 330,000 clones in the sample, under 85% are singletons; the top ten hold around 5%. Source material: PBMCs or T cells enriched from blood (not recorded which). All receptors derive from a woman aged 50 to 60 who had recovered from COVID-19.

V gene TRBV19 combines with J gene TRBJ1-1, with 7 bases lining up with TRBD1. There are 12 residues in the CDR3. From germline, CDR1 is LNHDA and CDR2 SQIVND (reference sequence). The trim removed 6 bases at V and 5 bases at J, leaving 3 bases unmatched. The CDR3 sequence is CASRAGGTEAFF. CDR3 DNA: TGTGCCAGTAGGGCAGGGGGGACTGAAGCTTTCTTT. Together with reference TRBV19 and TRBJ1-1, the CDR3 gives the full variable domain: DGGITQSPKYLFRKEGQNVTLSCEQNLNHDAMYWYRQDPGQGLRLIYYSQIVNDFQKGDIAEGYSVSREKKESFPLTVTSAQKNPTAFYLCASRAGGTEAFFGQGTRLTVV.

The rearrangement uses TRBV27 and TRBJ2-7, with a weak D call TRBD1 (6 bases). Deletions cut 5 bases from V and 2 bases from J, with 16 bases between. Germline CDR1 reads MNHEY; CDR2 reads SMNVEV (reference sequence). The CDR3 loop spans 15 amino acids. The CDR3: CASSPLDRRAYEQYF. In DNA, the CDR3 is TGTGCCAGCAGTCCCCTAGACAGGAGAGCCTACGAGCAGTACTTC.

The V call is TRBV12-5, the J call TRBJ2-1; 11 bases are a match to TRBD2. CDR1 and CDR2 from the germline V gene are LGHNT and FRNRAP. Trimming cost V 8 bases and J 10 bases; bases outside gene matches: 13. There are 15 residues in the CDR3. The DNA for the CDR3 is TGTGCTAGTAAAGATAGCGGGGGGGCCTTAGACGAGCAGTTCTTC. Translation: CASKDSGGALDEQFF.

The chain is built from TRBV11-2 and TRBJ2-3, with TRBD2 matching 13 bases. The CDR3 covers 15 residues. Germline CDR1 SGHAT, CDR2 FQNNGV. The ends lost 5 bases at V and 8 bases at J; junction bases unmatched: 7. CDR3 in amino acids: CASSPRGTSGVTQYF. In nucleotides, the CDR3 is TGTGCCAGCAGCCCGCGCGGGACTAGCGGGGTTACGCAGTATTTT.

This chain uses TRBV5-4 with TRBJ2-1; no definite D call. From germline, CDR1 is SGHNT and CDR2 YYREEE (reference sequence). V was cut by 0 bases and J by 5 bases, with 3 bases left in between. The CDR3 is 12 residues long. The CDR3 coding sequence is TGTGCCAGCAGCTTGGTCAACAATGAGCAGTTCTTC. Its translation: CASSLVNNEQFF.

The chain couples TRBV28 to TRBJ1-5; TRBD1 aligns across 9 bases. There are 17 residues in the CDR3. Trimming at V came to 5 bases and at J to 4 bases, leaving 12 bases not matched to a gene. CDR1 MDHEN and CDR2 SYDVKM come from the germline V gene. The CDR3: CASSQSRWTGANQPQHF. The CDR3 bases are TGTGCCAGCAGTCAGAGTAGGTGGACAGGGGCAAATCAGCCCCAGCATTTT.

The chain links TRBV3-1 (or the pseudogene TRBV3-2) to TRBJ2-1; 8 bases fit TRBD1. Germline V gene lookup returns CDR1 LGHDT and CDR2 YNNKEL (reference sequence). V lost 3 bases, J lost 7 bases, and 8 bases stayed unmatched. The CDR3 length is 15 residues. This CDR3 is CASSQGTGKENEQFF. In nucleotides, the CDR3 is TGTGCCAGCAGCCAGGGGACAGGTAAGGAGAATGAGCAGTTCTTC.

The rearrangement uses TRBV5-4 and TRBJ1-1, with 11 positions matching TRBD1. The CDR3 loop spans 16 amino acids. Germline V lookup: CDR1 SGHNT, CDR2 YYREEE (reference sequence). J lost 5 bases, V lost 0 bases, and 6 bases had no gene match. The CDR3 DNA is TGTGCCAGCAGCTTGGGGACAGGGGGCGCAGGAACTGAAGCTTTCTTT. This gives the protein CASSLGTGGAGTEAFF. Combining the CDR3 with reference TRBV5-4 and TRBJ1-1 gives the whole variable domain ETGVTQSPTHLIKTRGQQVTLRCSSQSGHNTVSWYQQALGQGPQFIFQYYREEENGRGNFPPRFSGLQFPNYSSELNVNALELDDSALYLCASSLGTGGAGTEAFFGQGTRLTVV.

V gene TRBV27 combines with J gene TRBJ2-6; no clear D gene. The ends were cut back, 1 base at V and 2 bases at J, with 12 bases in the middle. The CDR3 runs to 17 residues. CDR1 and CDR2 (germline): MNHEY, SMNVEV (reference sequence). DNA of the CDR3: TGTGCCAGCAGTTTATTAGCTCACGCCCCTGGGGCCAACGTCCTGACTTTC. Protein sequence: CASSLLAHAPGANVLTF.

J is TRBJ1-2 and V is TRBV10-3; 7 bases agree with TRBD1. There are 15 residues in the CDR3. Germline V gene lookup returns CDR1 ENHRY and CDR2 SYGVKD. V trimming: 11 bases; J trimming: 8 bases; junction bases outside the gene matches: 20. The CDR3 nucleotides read TGTGCCGCCCACACCGACAGGGATGGAGTTGGGGGCTACACCTTC. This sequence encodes CAAHTDRDGVGGYTF.

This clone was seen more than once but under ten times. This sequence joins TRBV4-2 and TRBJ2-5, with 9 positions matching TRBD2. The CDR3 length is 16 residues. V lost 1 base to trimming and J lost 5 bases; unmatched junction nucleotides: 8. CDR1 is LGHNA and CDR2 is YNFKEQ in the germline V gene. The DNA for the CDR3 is TGTGCCAGCAGCCAAGGTGGTAGCGGGAGAGGTGAGACCCAGTACTTC. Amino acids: CASSQGGSGRGETQYF.

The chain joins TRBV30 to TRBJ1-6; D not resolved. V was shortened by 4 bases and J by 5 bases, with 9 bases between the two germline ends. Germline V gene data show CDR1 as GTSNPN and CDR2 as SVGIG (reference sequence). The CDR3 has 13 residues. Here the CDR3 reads CAWTGMNNSPLHF. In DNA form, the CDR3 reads TGTGCCTGGACCGGGATGAATAATTCACCCCTCCACTTT.

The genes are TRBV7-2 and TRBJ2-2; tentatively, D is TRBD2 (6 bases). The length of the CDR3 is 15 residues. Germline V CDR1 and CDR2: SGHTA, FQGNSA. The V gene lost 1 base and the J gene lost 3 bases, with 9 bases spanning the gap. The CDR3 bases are TGTGCCAGCAGCTTAGGTAGCGGAGACACCGGGGAGCTGTTTTTT. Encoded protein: CASSLGSGDTGELFF.

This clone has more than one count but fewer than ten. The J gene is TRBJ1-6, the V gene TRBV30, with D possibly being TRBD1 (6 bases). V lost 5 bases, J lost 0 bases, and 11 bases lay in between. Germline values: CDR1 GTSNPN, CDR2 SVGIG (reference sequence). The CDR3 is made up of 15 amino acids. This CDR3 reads CAWGPTGSYNSPLHF. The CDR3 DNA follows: TGTGCCTGGGGTCCGACAGGCTCCTATAATTCACCCCTCCACTTT.

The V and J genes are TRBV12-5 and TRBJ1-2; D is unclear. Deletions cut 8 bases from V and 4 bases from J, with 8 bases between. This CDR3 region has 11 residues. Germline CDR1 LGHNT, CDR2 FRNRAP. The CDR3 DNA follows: TGTGCTAGTATTGGCTTCTATGGCTACACCTTC. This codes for CASIGFYGYTF.

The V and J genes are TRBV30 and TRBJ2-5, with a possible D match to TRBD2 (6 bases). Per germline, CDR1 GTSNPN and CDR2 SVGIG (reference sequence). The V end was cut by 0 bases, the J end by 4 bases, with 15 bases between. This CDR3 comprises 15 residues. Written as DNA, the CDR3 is TGTGCCTGGAGTGTACGTGGGGGGTTCGCAGAGACCCAGTACTTC. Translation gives CAWSVRGGFAETQYF.